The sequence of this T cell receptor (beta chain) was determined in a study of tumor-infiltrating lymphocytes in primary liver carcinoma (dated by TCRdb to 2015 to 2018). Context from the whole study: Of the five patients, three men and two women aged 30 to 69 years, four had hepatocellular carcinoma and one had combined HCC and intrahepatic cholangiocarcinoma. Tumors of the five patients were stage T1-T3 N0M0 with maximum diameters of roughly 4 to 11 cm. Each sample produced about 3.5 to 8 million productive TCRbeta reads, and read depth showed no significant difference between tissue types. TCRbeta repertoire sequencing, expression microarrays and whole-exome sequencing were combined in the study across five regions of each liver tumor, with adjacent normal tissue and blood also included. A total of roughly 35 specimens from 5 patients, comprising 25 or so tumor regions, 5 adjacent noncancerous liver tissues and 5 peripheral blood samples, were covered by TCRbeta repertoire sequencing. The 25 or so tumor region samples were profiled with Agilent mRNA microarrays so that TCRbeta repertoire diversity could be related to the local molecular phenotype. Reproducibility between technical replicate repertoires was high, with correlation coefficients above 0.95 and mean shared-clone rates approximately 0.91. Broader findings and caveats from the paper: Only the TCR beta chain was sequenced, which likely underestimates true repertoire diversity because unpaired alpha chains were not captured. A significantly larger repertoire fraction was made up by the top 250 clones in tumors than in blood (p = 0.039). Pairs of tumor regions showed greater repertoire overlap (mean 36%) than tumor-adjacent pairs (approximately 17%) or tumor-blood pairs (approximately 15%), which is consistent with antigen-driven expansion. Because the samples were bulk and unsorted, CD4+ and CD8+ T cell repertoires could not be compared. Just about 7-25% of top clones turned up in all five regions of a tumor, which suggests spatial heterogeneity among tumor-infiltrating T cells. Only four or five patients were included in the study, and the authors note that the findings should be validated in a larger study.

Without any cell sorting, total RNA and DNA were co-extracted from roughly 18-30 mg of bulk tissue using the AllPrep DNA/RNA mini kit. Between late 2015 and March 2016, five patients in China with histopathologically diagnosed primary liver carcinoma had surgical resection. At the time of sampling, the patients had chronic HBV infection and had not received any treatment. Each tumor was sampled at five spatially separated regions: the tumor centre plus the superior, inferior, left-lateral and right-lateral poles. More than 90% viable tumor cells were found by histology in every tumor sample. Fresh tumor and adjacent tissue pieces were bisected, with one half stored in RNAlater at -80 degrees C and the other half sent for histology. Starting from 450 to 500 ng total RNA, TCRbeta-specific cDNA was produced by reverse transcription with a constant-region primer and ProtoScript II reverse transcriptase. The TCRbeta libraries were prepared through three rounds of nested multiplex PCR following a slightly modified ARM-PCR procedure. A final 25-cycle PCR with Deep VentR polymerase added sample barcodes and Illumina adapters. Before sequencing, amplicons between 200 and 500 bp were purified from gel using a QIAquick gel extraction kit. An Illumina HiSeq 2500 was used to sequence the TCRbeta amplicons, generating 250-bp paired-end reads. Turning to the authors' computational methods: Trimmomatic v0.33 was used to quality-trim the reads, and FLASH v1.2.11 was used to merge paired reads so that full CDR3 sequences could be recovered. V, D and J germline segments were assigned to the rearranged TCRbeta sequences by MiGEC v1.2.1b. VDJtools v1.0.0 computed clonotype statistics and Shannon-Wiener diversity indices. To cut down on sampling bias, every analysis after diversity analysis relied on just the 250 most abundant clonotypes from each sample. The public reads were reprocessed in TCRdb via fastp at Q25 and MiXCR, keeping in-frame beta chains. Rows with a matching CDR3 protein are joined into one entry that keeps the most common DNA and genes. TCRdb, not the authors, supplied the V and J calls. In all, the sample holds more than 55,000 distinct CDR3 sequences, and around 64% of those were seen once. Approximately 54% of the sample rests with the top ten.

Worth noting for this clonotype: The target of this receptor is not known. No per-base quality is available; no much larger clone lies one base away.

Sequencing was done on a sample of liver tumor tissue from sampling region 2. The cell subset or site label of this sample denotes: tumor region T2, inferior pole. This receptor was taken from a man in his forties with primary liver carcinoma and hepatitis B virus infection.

CDR3 sequence: CSGDTGGFRTTEAFF. The sequenced DNA: TGCAGCGGAGACACAGGGGGCTTCCGAACAACTGAAGCTTTCTTT. Recombination joined TRBV29-1 with TRBJ1-1; 9 bases in the junction line up with TRBD1. Trimming accounts for 7 bases at V and 5 bases at J, while the number of junction bases matched to no gene is 14. CDR1 and CDR2 are drawn from the germline V gene: SQVTM, ANQGSEA. Reading from cysteine to phenylalanine, the CDR3 counts 15 amino acids. Only the CDR3 portion is preserved as DNA: 45 bases, with reading frame beginning at the first base.